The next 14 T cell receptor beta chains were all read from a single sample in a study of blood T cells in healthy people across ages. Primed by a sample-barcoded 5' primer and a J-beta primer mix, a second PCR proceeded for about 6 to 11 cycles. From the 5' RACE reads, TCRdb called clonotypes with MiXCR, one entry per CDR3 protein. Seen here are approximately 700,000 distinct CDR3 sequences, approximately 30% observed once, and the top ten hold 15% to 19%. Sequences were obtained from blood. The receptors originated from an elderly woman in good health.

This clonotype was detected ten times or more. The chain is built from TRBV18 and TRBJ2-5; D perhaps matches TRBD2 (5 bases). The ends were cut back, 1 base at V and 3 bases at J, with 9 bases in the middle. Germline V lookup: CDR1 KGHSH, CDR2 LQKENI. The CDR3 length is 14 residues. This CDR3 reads CASSPRSGKETQYF. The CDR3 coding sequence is TGTGCCAGCTCACCACGTTCCGGGAAAGAGACCCAGTACTTC. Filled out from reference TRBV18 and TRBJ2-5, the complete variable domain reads NAGVMQNPRHLVRRRGQEARLRCSPMKGHSHVYWYRQLPEEGLKFMVYLQKENIIDESGMPKERFSAEFPKEGPSILRIQQVVRGDSAAYFCASSPRSGKETQYFGPGTRLLVL.

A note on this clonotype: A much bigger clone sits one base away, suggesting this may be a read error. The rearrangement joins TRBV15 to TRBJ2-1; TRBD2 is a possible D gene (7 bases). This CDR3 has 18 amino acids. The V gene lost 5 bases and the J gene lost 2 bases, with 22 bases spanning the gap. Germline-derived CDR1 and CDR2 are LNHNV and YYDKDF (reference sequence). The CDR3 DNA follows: TGTGCCACCAGCGGACCCAAGGGGGGGCAGAGAACCTACAATGAGCAGTTCTTC. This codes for CATSGPKGGQRTYNEQFF.

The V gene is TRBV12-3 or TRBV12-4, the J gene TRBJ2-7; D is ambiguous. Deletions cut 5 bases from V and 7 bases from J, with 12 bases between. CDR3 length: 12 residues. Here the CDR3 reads CASSHLLREQYF. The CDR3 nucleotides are TGTGCCAGCAGTCACCTGTTGAGGGAGCAGTACTTC.

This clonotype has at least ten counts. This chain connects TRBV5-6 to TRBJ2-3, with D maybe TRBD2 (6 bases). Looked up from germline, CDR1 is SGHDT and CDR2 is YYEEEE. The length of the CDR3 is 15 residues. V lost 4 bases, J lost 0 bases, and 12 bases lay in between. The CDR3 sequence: CASSPGLISTDTQYF. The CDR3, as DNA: TGTGCCAGCAGCCCGGGACTGATAAGCACAGATACGCAGTATTTT.

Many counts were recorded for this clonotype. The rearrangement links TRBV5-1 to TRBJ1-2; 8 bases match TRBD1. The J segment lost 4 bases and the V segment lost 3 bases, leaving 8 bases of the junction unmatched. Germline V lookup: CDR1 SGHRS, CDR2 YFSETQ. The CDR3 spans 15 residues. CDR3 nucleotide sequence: TGCGCCAGCAGCTGGGACGGACAGGGCAGCTATGGCTACACCTTC. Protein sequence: CASSWDGQGSYGYTF.

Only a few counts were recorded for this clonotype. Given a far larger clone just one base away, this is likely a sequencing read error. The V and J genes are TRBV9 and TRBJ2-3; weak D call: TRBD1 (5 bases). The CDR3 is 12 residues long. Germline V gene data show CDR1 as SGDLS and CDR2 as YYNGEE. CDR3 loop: CASSVDTGTQYF. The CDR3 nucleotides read TGTGCCAGCAGCGTTGACACAGGTACGCAGTATTTT.

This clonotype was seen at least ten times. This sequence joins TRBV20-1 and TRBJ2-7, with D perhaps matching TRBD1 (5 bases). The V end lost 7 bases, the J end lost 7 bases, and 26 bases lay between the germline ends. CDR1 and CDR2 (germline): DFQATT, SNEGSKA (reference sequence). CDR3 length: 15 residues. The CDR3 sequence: CSVVAPVHLSGEQYF. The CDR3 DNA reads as TGCAGTGTCGTTGCGCCCGTACATCTCTCAGGGGAGCAGTACTTC.

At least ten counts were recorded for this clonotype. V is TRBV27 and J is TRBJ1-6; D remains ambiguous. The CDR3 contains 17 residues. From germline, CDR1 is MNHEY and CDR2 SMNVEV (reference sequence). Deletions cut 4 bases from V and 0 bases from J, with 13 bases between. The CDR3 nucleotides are TGTGCCAGCAGTTCCCTGGTTCGGAGCTCCTATAATTCACCCCTCCACTTT. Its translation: CASSSLVRSSYNSPLHF.

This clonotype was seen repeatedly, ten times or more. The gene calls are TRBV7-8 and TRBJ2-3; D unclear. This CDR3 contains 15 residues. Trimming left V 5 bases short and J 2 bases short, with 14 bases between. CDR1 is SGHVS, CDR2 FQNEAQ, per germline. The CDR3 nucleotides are TGTGCCAGCAGCCCCCAGGTACAGTTCACAGATACGCAGTATTTT. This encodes CASSPQVQFTDTQYF.

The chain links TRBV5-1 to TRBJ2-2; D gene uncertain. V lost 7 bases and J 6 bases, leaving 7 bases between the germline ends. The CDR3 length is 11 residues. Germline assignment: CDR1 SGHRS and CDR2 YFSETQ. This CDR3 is CASSRAGELFF. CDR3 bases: TGCGCCAGCTCTCGGGCCGGGGAGCTGTTTTTT.

The CDR3 DNA follows: TGCAGCCCAGTAGGGGGGCAAACCTACAATGAGCAGTTCTTC. Amino acids: CSPVGGQTYNEQFF. The V gene is TRBV20-1, the J gene TRBJ2-1; the D call may be TRBD1 or TRBD2 (6 bases each). Looked up from germline, CDR1 is DFQATT and CDR2 is SNEGSKA (reference sequence). CDR3 length: 14 amino acids.

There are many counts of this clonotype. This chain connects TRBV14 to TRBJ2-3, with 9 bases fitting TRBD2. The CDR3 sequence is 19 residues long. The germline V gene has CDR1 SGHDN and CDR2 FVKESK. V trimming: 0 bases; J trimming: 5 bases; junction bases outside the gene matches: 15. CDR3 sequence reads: CASSQDFNFIAGAGDTQYF. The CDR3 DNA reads TGTGCCAGCAGCCAAGATTTTAATTTTATAGCGGGGGCCGGAGATACGCAGTATTTT.

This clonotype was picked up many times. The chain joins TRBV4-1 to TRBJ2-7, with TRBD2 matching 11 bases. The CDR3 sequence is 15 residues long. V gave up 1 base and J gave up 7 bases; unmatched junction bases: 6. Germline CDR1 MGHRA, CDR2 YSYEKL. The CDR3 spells CASSQVSLAGAEQYF. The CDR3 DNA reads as TGCGCCAGCAGCCAAGTGTCACTAGCGGGGGCTGAGCAGTACTTC.

The CDR3 DNA follows: TGTGCCAGCAGTTGGCGTTCCAGGAAGGTGGAAAAACTGTTTTTT. Translated: CASSWRSRKVEKLFF. The rearrangement links TRBV6-5 to TRBJ1-4; D is unclear. V was pared by 4 bases and J by 8 bases, with 17 bases between. The CDR3 extends over 15 amino acids. The V gene's germline CDR1 is MNHEY and CDR2 SVGAGI.